A selection of T cell receptor beta chains follows, all from one sample in a study of technical replicates of blood from four donors. The repertoire was sequenced with immunoSEQ multiplex PCR; TCRdb's copy has only in-frame clones and lacks some. The repertoire holds tens of thousands of clones, with 93% as singletons. The sequenced sample consisted of T cells isolated from PBMCs. The receptors stem from a human donor in good health. Each CDR3 is given with its conserved first and last residue. D genes are given only for firm matches. The size entry is marked missing in some rows and otherwise reads once, few, many or a size class.

j_gene: TRBJ1-2; len: 13; abundance: NA; d_gene: NA; v_gene: TRBV19; CDR3aa: CASSLGRADGYTF; CDR3nt: TGTGCCAGTTCCCTCGGGCGGGCTGATGGGTACACCTTC
j_gene: TRBJ2-7; len: 14; abundance: NA; d_gene: NA; v_gene: TRBV28; CDR3aa: CASSLNPSSYEQYF; CDR3nt: TGTGCCAGCAGTTTAAATCCTAGCTCCTACGAGCAGTACTTC
j_gene: TRBJ2-7; len: 17; abundance: once; d_gene: TRBD2; v_gene: TRBV28; CDR3aa: CASSSHTLTSGSYEQYF; CDR3nt: TGTGCCAGCAGTTCCCATACCCTGACTAGCGGGAGCTACGAGCAGTACTTC
j_gene: TRBJ1-3; len: 17; abundance: NA; d_gene: NA; v_gene: TRBV4-1; CDR3aa: CASSQPAGLNRGNTIYF; CDR3nt: TGCGCCAGCAGCCAACCGGCGGGGCTAAATAGGGGAAACACCATATATTTT
j_gene: TRBJ1-5; len: 15; abundance: NA; d_gene: NA; v_gene: TRBV30; CDR3aa: CAWSYSGFHNQPQHF; CDR3nt: TGTGCCTGGAGTTACTCAGGGTTTCACAATCAGCCCCAGCATTTT
j_gene: TRBJ1-1; len: 16; abundance: NA; d_gene: NA; v_gene: TRBV4-1; CDR3aa: CASSQSTDSGNTEAFF; CDR3nt: TGCGCCAGCAGCCAATCGACTGACTCGGGGAACACTGAAGCTTTCTTT
j_gene: TRBJ2-1; len: 15; abundance: NA; d_gene: TRBD2; v_gene: TRBV6-6; CDR3aa: CASSSSSGPGNEQFF; CDR3nt: TGTGCCAGCAGTTCCTCTAGCGGGCCCGGCAATGAGCAGTTCTTC
j_gene: TRBJ2-7; len: 14; abundance: NA; d_gene: NA; v_gene: TRBV18; CDR3aa: CASSPKSLGYEQYF; CDR3nt: TGTGCCAGCTCACCAAAGAGTCTTGGCTACGAGCAGTACTTC
j_gene: TRBJ2-7; len: 15; abundance: NA; d_gene: TRBD1; v_gene: TRBV29-1; CDR3aa: CSAHTGGGSSYEQYF; CDR3nt: TGCAGCGCCCATACAGGGGGCGGAAGCTCCTACGAGCAGTACTTC
j_gene: TRBJ2-5; len: 15; abundance: NA; d_gene: TRBD1; v_gene: TRBV5-1; CDR3aa: CASSPTGGGQETQYF; CDR3nt: TGCGCCAGCAGCCCGACAGGGGGGGGACAAGAGACCCAGTACTTC
j_gene: TRBJ2-5; len: 14; abundance: NA; d_gene: NA; v_gene: TRBV6-4; CDR3aa: CAYSNETDKETQYF; CDR3nt: TGTGCCTACTCGAATGAGACAGATAAGGAGACCCAGTACTTC